Shown below are 10 T cell receptor beta chains from a single sample sequenced in a study of T cell responses to AZD1222 COVID-19 vaccine. The data were produced by immunoSEQ multiplex PCR, yet TCRdb's version contains in-frame clones alone and is incomplete. The sample yields 100,000 to 150,000 clones, 88% seen once. Sequencing used peripheral blood, obtained on day 0 of AZD1222 vaccination. The receptors stem from an adult in good health.

V and J are TRBV12-3 or TRBV12-4 and TRBJ1-1; D not resolved. The CDR3 is made up of 11 amino acids. Trimming cost V 6 bases and J 10 bases, with 12 bases left between them. CDR3 sequence: CASSRLGGAFF. The DNA for the CDR3 is TGTGCCAGCAGCCGGTTGGGCGGAGCTTTCTTT.

The V call is TRBV25-1, the J call TRBJ2-2; 10 bases line up with TRBD2. This CDR3 is built from 17 residues. Germline lookup yields CDR1 MGHDK and CDR2 SYGVNS. V lost 2 bases to trimming and J lost 5 bases; unmatched junction nucleotides: 8. The CDR3 region is CASSEGLAGVGTGELFF. The CDR3 coding sequence is TGTGCCAGCAGTGAAGGGCTAGCGGGAGTTGGTACCGGGGAGCTGTTTTTT. The whole variable domain, remainder taken from reference TRBV25-1 and TRBJ2-2, is EADIYQTPRYLVIGTGKKITLECSQTMGHDKMYWYQQDPGMELHLIHYSYGVNSTEKGDLSSESTVSRIRTEHFPLTLESARPSHTSQYLCASSEGLAGVGTGELFFGEGSRLTVL.

The chain carries TRBV11-3 and TRBJ2-7, with D possibly matching TRBD2 (6 bases). Germline V CDR1 and CDR2: SGHNT, YENEEA. There are 13 residues in the CDR3. V lost 5 bases and J 5 bases, leaving 13 bases between the germline ends. This chain's CDR3 is CASSPSWGDEQYF. CDR3 nucleotide sequence: TGTGCCAGCAGCCCTAGCTGGGGGGACGAGCAGTACTTC.

The rearrangement links TRBV7-9 to TRBJ2-2; D is unclear. Germline loops: CDR1 SEHNR, CDR2 FQNEAQ (reference sequence). The CDR3 spans 12 residues. V was shortened by 3 bases and J by 7 bases, with 6 bases between the two germline ends. The CDR3 here is CASSFLSGELFF. The CDR3 region has the DNA TGTGCCAGCAGCTTCTTAAGCGGGGAGCTGTTTTTT.

The chain combines TRBV7-9 with TRBJ1-1, with unresolved D. The CDR3 length is 13 residues. Germline lookup yields CDR1 SEHNR and CDR2 FQNEAQ (reference sequence). Trimming cost V 1 base and J 2 bases, with 5 bases left between them. The CDR3, as DNA: TGTGCCAGCAGCTTAGACACAAACACTGAAGCTTTCTTT. Protein sequence: CASSLDTNTEAFF.

The chain joins TRBV15 to TRBJ1-5; D not resolved. Germline V gives CDR1 LNHNV, CDR2 YYDKDF (reference sequence). The V and J ends lost 3 bases and 5 bases respectively, with 11 bases between them. There are 14 residues in the CDR3. In DNA form, the CDR3 reads TGTGCCACCAGCAGGGCTCGGAGGGATCAGCCCCAGCATTTT. It specifies CATSRARRDQPQHF.

The genes are TRBV27 and TRBJ1-5; a possible D gene is TRBD1 (5 bases). The CDR3 length is 15 residues. The V gene's germline CDR1 is MNHEY and CDR2 SMNVEV (reference sequence). V dropped 6 bases and J dropped 5 bases, with 17 bases sitting between them. DNA of the CDR3: TGTGCCAGCAGACCCGGGGGGGGAAGGGATCAGCCCCAGCATTTT. Residues: CASRPGGGRDQPQHF.

The V and J genes are TRBV5-1 and TRBJ1-3; 7 positions agree with TRBD1. The CDR3 length is 16 residues. Unmatched junction bases numbered 7, after V lost 4 bases and J lost 0 bases. Germline CDR1 and CDR2: SGHRS and YFSETQ. CDR3 in amino acids: CASSAGQVHSGNTIYF. CDR3 nucleotide sequence: TGCGCCAGCAGCGCCGGACAGGTACACTCTGGAAACACCATATATTTT.

This chain links TRBV7-8 with TRBJ2-5; 7 bases align to TRBD2. CDR1 is SGHVS, CDR2 FQNEAQ, per germline. Trimming took 5 bases from V and 5 from J; bases not matched to a gene: 11. There are 15 residues in the CDR3. CDR3 DNA: TGTGCCAGCAGCCAGGAACTGGGAGGGTGGGAGACCCAGTACTTC. Translated, it gives CASSQELGGWETQYF. Full variable domain (rest looked up from reference TRBV7-8 and TRBJ2-5): GAGVSQSPRYKVAKRGQDVALRCDPISGHVSLFWYQQALGQGPEFLTYFQNEAQLDKSGLPSDRFFAERPEGSVSTLKIQRTQQEDSAVYLCASSQELGGWETQYFGPGTRLLVL.

The chain combines TRBV6-5 with TRBJ2-3; D is possibly TRBD1 or TRBD2 (5 bases each). The CDR3 extends over 15 amino acids. The germline CDR1 and CDR2 sequences are MNHEY and SVGAGI. Trimming pared 2 bases from V and 2 bases from J, leaving 11 bases between. The DNA for the CDR3 is TGTGCCAGCAGTTACGGGGGTAGCAACACAGATACGCAGTATTTT. This translates into CASSYGGSNTDTQYF.